This T cell receptor (beta chain) was recovered during a study of shared clonotypes between healthy human individuals. General study points: Among donors, sharing of clonotypes was expected to be affected by sequencing depth.

Germline loops: CDR1 MDHEN, CDR2 SYDVKM. The CDR3 loop spans 14 amino acids. The V end lost 3 bases, the J end lost 4 bases, and 9 bases lay between the germline ends. The authors split each subset's genomic DNA evenly across several immunoSEQ plates. In the study's own analysis: With immunoSEQ giving junction-only sequences and no quality scores, filtering differed. The method was immunoSEQ multiplex PCR; TCRdb's version includes in-frame clones alone and lacks a portion of them. That table is the source of V, J and clone size, and D and trimming were worked out from the DNA. This repertoire shows over a million clones, around 82% found once; its top ten account for 0.5% to 0.65%. Concerning this clone itself: Its antigen is currently unknown. This sample also contains other DNA sequences that code for the same CDR3.

Those who donated, Caucasian adults without exception, all lived in Nashville, Tennessee. This TCR was recovered from a man aged 18 to 35 in good health. Some clones in this sample may be carry-over from other donors' samples. The genes are TRBV28 and TRBJ1-4; a weak D match, TRBD1 (6 bases). The specimen was memory CD4+ T cells from PBMCs. Indicated subset: CD45RA-negative fraction. The CDR3: CASSFGQSNEKLFF. CDR3 sequence (DNA): TGTGCCAGCAGTTTCGGACAGAGTAATGAAAAACTGTTTTTT.